These 32 T cell receptor beta chains were sequenced from one sample in a study of cytomegalovirus exposure and HLA in healthy donors. PCR amplification relied on 60 Vbeta primers (plus 13 Jbeta primers). The method was immunoSEQ multiplex PCR; TCRdb's version includes in-frame clones alone and lacks a portion of them. The table lists about 170,000 clones, over 80% of them singletons. What was sequenced was PBMCs. These receptors originate from a woman aged 50 to 60 in good health and CMV-seropositive.

The V gene is TRBV5-4, the J gene TRBJ1-1; 7 nucleotides agree with TRBD1. Trimming at V came to 2 bases and at J to 7 bases, leaving 5 bases not matched to a gene. The germline V gene encodes CDR1 SGHNT and CDR2 YYREEE (reference sequence). This CDR3 is built from 13 residues. CDR3 residues: CASSFGTADEAFF. CDR3 nucleotides: TGTGCCAGCAGCTTCGGGACAGCAGATGAAGCTTTCTTT.

The gene calls are TRBV4-1 and TRBJ1-1; 10 nucleotides agree with TRBD1. CDR1 and CDR2 from the germline V gene are MGHRA and YSYEKL. The CDR3 is made up of 16 amino acids. V dropped 5 bases and J dropped 4; count of bases not matched to a gene: 10. This CDR3 reads CASSGRDRGLVTEAFF. The CDR3 nucleotides read TGCGCCAGCAGCGGCCGGGACAGGGGACTGGTCACTGAAGCTTTCTTT.

This chain connects TRBV28 to TRBJ1-2; D call uncertain. V was cut by 6 bases and J by 8 bases, with 16 bases left in between. The CDR3 runs 13 residues. CDR1 MDHEN and CDR2 SYDVKM come from the germline V gene. Written as DNA, the CDR3 is TGTGCCAGCAGCTACGGACTGCGGGGAGGCTACACCTTC. It yields the protein CASSYGLRGGYTF.

This clone was detected once. V and J are TRBV14 and TRBJ1-2; 7 bases align to TRBD1. The germline V gene has CDR1 SGHDN and CDR2 FVKESK. After removal of 5 bases from V and 3 bases from J, the junction contained 6 bases not matched to a gene. The CDR3 is made up of 14 amino acids. CDR3 nucleotide sequence: TGTGCCAGCAGCTCAGGAACAGGGGACTATGGCTACACCTTC. This encodes CASSSGTGDYGYTF.

This clone occurred a few times. V usage is TRBV4-2 and J usage is TRBJ2-1, with 7 bases fitting TRBD1. CDR3 length: 15 residues. V shed 2 bases, J shed 6 bases, and the junction held 7 bases outside the gene matches. CDR1 and CDR2 (germline): LGHNA, YNFKEQ. In nucleotides, the CDR3 is TGTGCCAGCAGCCAAATAAGGGGGCTCGGCAATGAGCAGTTCTTC. It translates to CASSQIRGLGNEQFF.

The chain is built from TRBV19 and TRBJ1-2, with D possibly matching TRBD1 (5 bases). The CDR3 runs to 12 residues. CDR1 and CDR2 from the germline V gene are LNHDA and SQIVND (reference sequence). Trimming cost V 5 bases and J 6 bases, with 10 bases left between them. The CDR3 region is CASSLQDNGYTF. The CDR3 DNA reads as TGTGCCAGTAGTCTACAGGATAATGGCTACACCTTC.

About this clone itself: It is unclear where the CDR3 begins or ends on the DNA, so no DNA is shown, and the CDR3 is as TCRdb lists it. The chain uses TRBV30 and TRBJ2-7; no check of the table's D call, TRBD1, against the DNA was made. The germline gives CDR1 GTSNPN, CDR2 SVGIG (reference sequence). 13 amino acids form the CDR3, both terminal residues included. The CDR3 is CAWSVGTGNVEYF.

The genes are TRBV2 and TRBJ2-4; D is perhaps TRBD2 (6 bases). The germline CDR1 and CDR2 sequences are SNHLY and FYNNEI. Deletions cut 4 bases from V and 0 bases from J, with 7 bases between. The CDR3 length is 14 residues. CDR3 residues: CASSGDLAKNIQYF. In DNA, the CDR3 is TGTGCCAGCAGTGGGGACTTAGCCAAAAACATTCAGTACTTC.

This clone was observed once. The chain carries TRBV23-1 and TRBJ1-1, with D possibly TRBD1 on 6 matching bases. TRBV23-1 is identified as an open reading frame with a role that is uncertain. The CDR3 spans 16 residues. V was cut by 2 bases and J by 1 base, with 14 bases left in between. The CDR3 is CASSQPLSTGNTEAFF. CDR3 DNA: TGCGCCAGCAGTCAACCCTTATCGACAGGGAACACTGAAGCTTTCTTT.

The chain links TRBV19 to TRBJ2-7; weak D call: TRBD1 (5 bases). The CDR3 sequence is 15 residues long. The V gene's germline CDR1 is LNHDA and CDR2 SQIVND (reference sequence). V gave up 4 bases and J gave up 1 base, with 14 bases separating them. CDR3 coding DNA: TGTGCCAGTAGTAGGACAAAGACAGAATCCTACGAGCAGTACTTC. It yields the protein CASSRTKTESYEQYF.

The rearrangement uses TRBV19 and TRBJ1-4; tentatively, D is TRBD1 (5 bases). Trimming shortened V by 3 bases and J by 8 bases, and 16 bases separated the two germline ends. CDR1 and CDR2 (germline): LNHDA, SQIVND (reference sequence). CDR3 size: 15 residues. The CDR3 nucleotides are TGTGCCAGTAGTATCGAGGTCCAGAAGGGGGAAAAACTGTTTTTT. Amino acid sequence: CASSIEVQKGEKLFF.

The CDR3 region has the DNA TGTGCCAGCAGCCTGGAAGGGGGAGATCGCATTCAGTACTTC. Its protein product is CASSLEGGDRIQYF. This chain joins TRBV5-4 and TRBJ2-4; tentatively, D is TRBD1 (6 bases). The V end was cut by 4 bases, the J end by 9 bases, with 17 bases between. Germline lookup yields CDR1 SGHNT and CDR2 YYREEE (reference sequence). The CDR3 is 14 amino acids.

The chain couples TRBV5-1 to TRBJ1-6, with 9 bases fitting TRBD1. J gave up 10 bases and V 2 bases, and 4 bases lay outside the gene matches. The germline gives CDR1 SGHRS, CDR2 YFSETQ. The CDR3 loop spans 14 amino acids. CDR3 region: CASSFDRGGSPLHF. CDR3 bases: TGCGCCAGCAGCTTCGACAGGGGGGGATCACCCCTCCACTTT.

The V gene is TRBV19, the J gene TRBJ1-2; D is possibly TRBD1 (6 bases). The CDR3 covers 12 residues. The germline CDR1 and CDR2 sequences are LNHDA and SQIVND (reference sequence). Trimming shortened V by 10 bases and J by 5 bases, and 14 bases separated the two germline ends. CDR3 bases: TGTGCCACTGAAGCAGGGGCGTATGGCTACACCTTC. It encodes CATEAGAYGYTF.

In nucleotides, the CDR3 is TGTGCCAGCAGTTCAGTCCCTCCTAGCAATCAGCCCCAGCATTTT. Protein sequence: CASSSVPPSNQPQHF. The chain combines TRBV27 with TRBJ1-5; D ambiguous. V was cut by 4 bases and J by 0 bases, with 10 bases left in between. The CDR3 has 15 amino acids. Looked up from germline, CDR1 is MNHEY and CDR2 is SMNVEV (reference sequence).

The chain employs TRBV6-1 and TRBJ1-5, with 8 bases lining up with TRBD1. Per germline, CDR1 MNHNS and CDR2 SASEGT. V was clipped by 4 bases and J by 0 bases; unmatched bases: 2. This CDR3 is built from 15 residues. CDR3 bases: TGTGCCAGCAGTGGGACAGGGCATAGCAATCAGCCCCAGCATTTT. Translation: CASSGTGHSNQPQHF.

This chain links TRBV11-2 with TRBJ2-1, with 10 bases that match TRBD2. Trimming at V came to 1 base and at J to 5 bases, leaving 2 bases not matched to a gene. The CDR3 loop spans 15 amino acids. Germline V gene sequence: CDR1 SGHAT, CDR2 FQNNGV. The CDR3 loop is CASSLASGGNNEQFF. The DNA for the CDR3 is TGTGCCAGCAGCTTAGCTAGCGGGGGTAACAATGAGCAGTTCTTC.

This clone showed up just a few times. The chain links TRBV14 to TRBJ1-1; 10 positions agree with TRBD1. This CDR3 is 12 amino acids long. V shed 5 bases and J 6 bases; nucleotides not matched to a gene: 0. Germline loops: CDR1 SGHDN, CDR2 FVKESK. CDR3 protein: CASSGQGAEAFF. DNA of the CDR3: TGTGCCAGCAGCGGACAGGGGGCTGAAGCTTTCTTT.

The chain combines TRBV29-1 with TRBJ1-1; 7 bases match TRBD1. The CDR3 loop spans 14 amino acids. The V gene end was trimmed by 5 bases and the J gene end by 1 base; junction bases not matched to a gene: 7. CDR1 is SQVTM, CDR2 ANQGSEA, per germline. The CDR3 nucleotides are TGCAGCGTTACGAAGGGGGCCGGGAACACTGAAGCTTTCTTT. This translates into CSVTKGAGNTEAFF. Together with reference TRBV29-1 and TRBJ1-1, the CDR3 gives the full variable domain: SAVISQKPSRDICQRGTSLTIQCQVDSQVTMMFWYRQQPGQSLTLIATANQGSEATYESGFVIDKFPISRPNLTFSTLTVSNMSPEDSSIYLCSVTKGAGNTEAFFGQGTRLTVV.

This chain uses TRBV9 with TRBJ2-7, with TRBD2 matching over 8 bases. V was pared by 2 bases and J by 0 bases, with 4 bases of the junction left unmatched. The CDR3 is made up of 15 amino acids. Germline CDR1 is SGDLS and CDR2 is YYNGEE. The CDR3 reads CASSVSGSFSYEQYF. In nucleotides, the CDR3 is TGTGCCAGCAGCGTGAGCGGGAGCTTCTCCTACGAGCAGTACTTC.

CDR3 nucleotides: TGTGCCAGCAGCTTGGGAGCACCGACGACGGGGGTGACTTTCTTT. It codes for CASSLGAPTTGVTFF. This rearrangement joins TRBV5-8 to TRBJ1-1; a possible D gene is TRBD1 (5 bases). Germline values: CDR1 SGHTS, CDR2 YDEGEE. The CDR3 is made up of 15 amino acids. V lost 0 bases and J 12 bases, leaving 21 bases between the germline ends.

This chain joins TRBV5-1 and TRBJ2-3, with 7 bases that match TRBD1. V was pared by 5 bases and J by 2 bases, with 5 bases of the junction left unmatched. The CDR3 contains 14 residues. Germline assignment: CDR1 SGHRS and CDR2 YFSETQ. CDR3 in amino acids: CASRTGTDTDTQYF. The CDR3 coding sequence is TGCGCCAGCAGAACAGGGACAGACACAGATACGCAGTATTTT.

The chain employs TRBV19 and TRBJ2-3; the match to TRBD1 covers 7 bases. The CDR3 totals 16 residues. The germline CDR1 and CDR2 sequences are LNHDA and SQIVND (reference sequence). Losses at the gene ends were 5 bases for V and 0 bases for J; bases not matched to a gene: 8. CDR3: CASSAREGASTDTQYF. The CDR3 nucleotides read TGTGCCAGTAGTGCTCGTGAGGGGGCTAGCACAGATACGCAGTATTTT.

The chain links TRBV2 to TRBJ1-1; D unresolved. Germline values: CDR1 SNHLY, CDR2 FYNNEI. V was shortened by 6 bases and J by 6 bases, with 11 bases between the two germline ends. This CDR3 is built from 12 residues. The CDR3 sequence is CASSPLVAEAFF. CDR3 DNA: TGTGCCAGCAGCCCTTTAGTTGCTGAAGCTTTCTTT.

This sequence joins TRBV5-1 and TRBJ2-7; 7 bases map to TRBD2. The CDR3 length is 16 residues. Germline lookup yields CDR1 SGHRS and CDR2 YFSETQ. Trimming at V came to 6 bases and at J to 1 base, leaving 13 bases not matched to a gene. In DNA form, the CDR3 reads TGCGCCAGCAACTTTGACGCGGGGGAGGGGTCCTACGAGCAGTACTTC. This codes for CASNFDAGEGSYEQYF.

The CDR3 here is CASSIYRDRDNEQFF. Written as DNA, the CDR3 is TGTGCCAGCAGCATATACCGGGACAGGGACAATGAGCAGTTCTTC. The V and J genes are TRBV9 and TRBJ2-1; TRBD1 agrees at 9 bases. This CDR3 has 15 amino acids. Germline CDR1 and CDR2: SGDLS and YYNGEE. Unmatched junction bases numbered 7, after V lost 4 bases and J lost 5 bases. Full variable domain (outside the CDR3, taken from reference TRBV9 and TRBJ2-1): DSGVTQTPKHLITATGQRVTLRCSPRSGDLSVYWYQQSLDQGLQFLIQYYNGEERAKGNILERFSAQQFPDLHSELNLSSLELGDSALYFCASSIYRDRDNEQFFGPGTRLTVL.

The chain uses TRBV2 and TRBJ2-6; 11 bases are shared with TRBD1. Unmatched junction bases numbered 2, after V lost 4 bases and J lost 0 bases. The CDR3 runs to 17 residues. The germline V gene encodes CDR1 SNHLY and CDR2 FYNNEI. The CDR3 loop reads CASSGGTGGSGANVLTF. In DNA form, the CDR3 reads TGTGCCAGCAGTGGCGGGACAGGGGGCTCTGGGGCCAACGTCCTGACTTTC.

This clone showed up just a few times. This sequence joins TRBV2 and TRBJ2-7; D remains unclear. CDR1 is SNHLY, CDR2 FYNNEI, per germline. This CDR3 is 11 amino acids long. V was cut by 4 bases and J by 2 bases, with 3 bases left in between. CDR3 residues: CASSGPYEQYF. The CDR3, as DNA: TGTGCCAGCAGTGGGCCCTACGAGCAGTACTTC.

The rearrangement uses TRBV18 and TRBJ2-1; 14 positions agree with TRBD2. This CDR3 comprises 17 residues. The V segment lost 2 bases and the J segment 9 bases; nucleotides outside the gene matches: 9. Germline values: CDR1 KGHSH, CDR2 LQKENI. CDR3 nucleotide sequence: TGTGCCAGCTCACCAACCGGGACTAGCGGGAGATGGGGTGAGCAGTTCTTC. Translated: CASSPTGTSGRWGEQFF.

V gene TRBV20-1 combines with J gene TRBJ2-5; TRBD1 is a possible D gene (5 bases). Germline lookup yields CDR1 DFQATT and CDR2 SNEGSKA (reference sequence). This CDR3 region has 11 residues. The V end was cut by 5 bases, the J end by 4 bases, with 8 bases between. Here the CDR3 reads CSAPGRETQYF. Written as DNA, the CDR3 is TGCAGTGCTCCAGGGCGAGAGACCCAGTACTTC.

V is TRBV30 and J is TRBJ2-2; D uncertain. Germline lookup yields CDR1 GTSNPN and CDR2 SVGIG (reference sequence). The V end lost 0 bases, the J end lost 4 bases, and 15 bases lay between the germline ends. CDR3 size: 16 residues. The DNA of the CDR3 is TGTGCCTGGAGTGTAGGCCTTCCCTCGGGCACCGGGGAGCTGTTTTTT. Its translation is CAWSVGLPSGTGELFF.

There are a few counts of this clone. The chain employs TRBV10-3 and TRBJ2-6; D is perhaps TRBD1 (6 bases). Germline CDR1 ENHRY, CDR2 SYGVKD. The V end was cut by 4 bases, the J end by 1 base, with 11 bases between. The CDR3 contains 16 residues. CDR3 sequence (DNA): TGTGCCATCAGTGTACAACAGGGATCTGGGGCCAACGTCCTGACTTTC. As protein: CAISVQQGSGANVLTF.